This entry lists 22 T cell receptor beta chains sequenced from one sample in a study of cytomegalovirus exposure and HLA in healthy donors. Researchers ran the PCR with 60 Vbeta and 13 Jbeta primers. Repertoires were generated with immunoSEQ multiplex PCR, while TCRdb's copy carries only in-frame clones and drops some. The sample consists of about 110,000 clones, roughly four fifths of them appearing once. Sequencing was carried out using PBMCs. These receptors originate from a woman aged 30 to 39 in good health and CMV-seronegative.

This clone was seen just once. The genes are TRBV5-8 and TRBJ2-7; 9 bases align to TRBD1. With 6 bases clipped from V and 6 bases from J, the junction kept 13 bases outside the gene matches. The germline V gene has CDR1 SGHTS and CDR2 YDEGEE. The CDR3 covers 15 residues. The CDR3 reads CASTYPGTGKSEQYF. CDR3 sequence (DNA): TGTGCCAGCACATACCCCGGGACAGGGAAAAGCGAGCAGTACTTC. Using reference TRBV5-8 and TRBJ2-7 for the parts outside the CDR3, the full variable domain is EAGVTQSPTHLIKTRGQQATLRCSPISGHTSVYWYQQALGLGLQFLLWYDEGEERNRGNFPPRFSGRQFPNYSSELNVNALELEDSALYLCASTYPGTGKSEQYFGPGTRLTVT.

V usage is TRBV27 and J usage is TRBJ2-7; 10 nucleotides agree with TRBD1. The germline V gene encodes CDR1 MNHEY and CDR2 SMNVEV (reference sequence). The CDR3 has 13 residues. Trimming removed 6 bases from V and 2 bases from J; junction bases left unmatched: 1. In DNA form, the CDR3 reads TGTGCCAGCAGCGGGACAGGGGCCTACGAGCAGTACTTC. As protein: CASSGTGAYEQYF.

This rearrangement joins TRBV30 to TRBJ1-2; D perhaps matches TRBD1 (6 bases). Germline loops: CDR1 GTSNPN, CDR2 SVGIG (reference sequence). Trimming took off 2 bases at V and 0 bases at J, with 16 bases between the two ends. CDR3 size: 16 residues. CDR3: CAWSRGGMIPNYGYTF. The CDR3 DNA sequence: TGTGCCTGGAGTAGGGGGGGGATGATCCCTAACTATGGCTACACCTTC.

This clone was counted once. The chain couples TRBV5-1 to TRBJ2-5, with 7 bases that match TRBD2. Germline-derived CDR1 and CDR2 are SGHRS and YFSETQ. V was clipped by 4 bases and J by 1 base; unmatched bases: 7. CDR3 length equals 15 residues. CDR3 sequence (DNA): TGCGCCAGCAGCAGACGTACTAGCGTCCAAGAGACCCAGTACTTC. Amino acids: CASSRRTSVQETQYF.

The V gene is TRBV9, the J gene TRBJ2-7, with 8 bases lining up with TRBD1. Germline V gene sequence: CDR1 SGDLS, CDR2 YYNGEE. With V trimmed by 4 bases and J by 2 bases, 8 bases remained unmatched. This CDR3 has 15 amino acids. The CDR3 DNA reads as TGTGCCAGCAGCTTTGGACAGGGAGGTCCCTACGAGCAGTACTTC. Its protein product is CASSFGQGGPYEQYF.

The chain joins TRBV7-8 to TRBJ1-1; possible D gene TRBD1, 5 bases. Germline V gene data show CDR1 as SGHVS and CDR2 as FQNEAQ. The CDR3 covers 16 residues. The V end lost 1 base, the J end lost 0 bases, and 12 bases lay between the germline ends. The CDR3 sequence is CASSLGSTAMNTEAFF. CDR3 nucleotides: TGTGCCAGCAGCTTAGGTTCGACAGCCATGAACACTGAAGCTTTCTTT.

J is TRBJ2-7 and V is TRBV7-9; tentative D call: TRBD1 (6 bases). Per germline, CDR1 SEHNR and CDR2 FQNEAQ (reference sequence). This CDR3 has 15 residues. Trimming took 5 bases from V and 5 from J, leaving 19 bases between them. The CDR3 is CASSKETQGRDEQYF. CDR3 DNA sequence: TGTGCCAGCAGCAAAGAAACACAGGGTAGGGACGAGCAGTACTTC.

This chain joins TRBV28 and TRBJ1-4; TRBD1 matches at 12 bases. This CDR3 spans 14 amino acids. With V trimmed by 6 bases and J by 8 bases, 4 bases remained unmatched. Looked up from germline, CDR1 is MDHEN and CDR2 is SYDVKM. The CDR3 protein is CASSRGQGAEKLFF. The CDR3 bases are TGTGCCAGCAGCCGGGGACAGGGGGCGGAAAAACTGTTTTTT.

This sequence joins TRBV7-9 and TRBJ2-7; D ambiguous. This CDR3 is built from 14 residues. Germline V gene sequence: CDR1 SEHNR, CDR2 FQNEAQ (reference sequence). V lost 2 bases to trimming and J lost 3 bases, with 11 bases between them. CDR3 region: CASSLIPTNYEQYF. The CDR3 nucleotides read TGTGCCAGCAGCTTAATTCCCACAAACTACGAGCAGTACTTC.

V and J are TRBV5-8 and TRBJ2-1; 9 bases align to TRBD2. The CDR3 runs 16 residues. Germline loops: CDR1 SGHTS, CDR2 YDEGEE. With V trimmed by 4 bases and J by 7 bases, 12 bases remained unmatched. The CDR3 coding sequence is TGTGCCAGCAGCAAAAATAGCGGGAGCGGTAGAAATGAGCAGTTCTTC. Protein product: CASSKNSGSGRNEQFF.

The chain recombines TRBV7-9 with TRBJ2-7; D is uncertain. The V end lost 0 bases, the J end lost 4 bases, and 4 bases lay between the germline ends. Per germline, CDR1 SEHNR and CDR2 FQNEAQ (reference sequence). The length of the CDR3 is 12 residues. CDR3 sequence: CASSLAEYEQYF. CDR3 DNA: TGTGCCAGCAGCTTAGCGGAGTACGAGCAGTACTTC. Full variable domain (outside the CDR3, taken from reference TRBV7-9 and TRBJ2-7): DTGVSQNPRHKITKRGQNVTFRCDPISEHNRLYWYRQTLGQGPEFLTYFQNEAQLEKSRLLSDRFSAERPKGSFSTLEIQRTEQGDSAMYLCASSLAEYEQYFGPGTRLTVT.

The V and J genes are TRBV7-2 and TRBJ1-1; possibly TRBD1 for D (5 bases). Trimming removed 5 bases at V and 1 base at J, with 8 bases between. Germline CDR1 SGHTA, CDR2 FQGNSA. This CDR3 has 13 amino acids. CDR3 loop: CASSATGNTEAFF. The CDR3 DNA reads TGTGCCAGCAGCGCAACAGGGAACACTGAAGCTTTCTTT.

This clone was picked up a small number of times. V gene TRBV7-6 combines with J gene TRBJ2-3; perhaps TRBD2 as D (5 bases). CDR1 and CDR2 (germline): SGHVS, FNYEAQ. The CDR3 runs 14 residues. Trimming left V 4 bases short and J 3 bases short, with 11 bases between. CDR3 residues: CASSYGVRTDTQYF. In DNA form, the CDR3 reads TGTGCCAGCAGCTACGGGGTGCGTACAGATACGCAGTATTTT.

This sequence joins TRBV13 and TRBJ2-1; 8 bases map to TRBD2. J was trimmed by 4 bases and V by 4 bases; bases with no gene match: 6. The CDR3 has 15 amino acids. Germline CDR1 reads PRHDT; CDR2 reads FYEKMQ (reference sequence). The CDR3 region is CASSSGGQTYNEQFF. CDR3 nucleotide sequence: TGTGCCAGCAGCTCGGGAGGGCAAACGTACAATGAGCAGTTCTTC.

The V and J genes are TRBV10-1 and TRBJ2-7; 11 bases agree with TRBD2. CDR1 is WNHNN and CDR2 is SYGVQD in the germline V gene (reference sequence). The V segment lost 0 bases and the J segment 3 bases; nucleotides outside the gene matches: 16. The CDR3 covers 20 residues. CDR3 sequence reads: CASSESGSGLAERRGYEQYF. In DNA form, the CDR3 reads TGCGCCAGCAGTGAGTCGGGGTCGGGACTAGCGGAGAGAAGGGGCTACGAGCAGTACTTC.

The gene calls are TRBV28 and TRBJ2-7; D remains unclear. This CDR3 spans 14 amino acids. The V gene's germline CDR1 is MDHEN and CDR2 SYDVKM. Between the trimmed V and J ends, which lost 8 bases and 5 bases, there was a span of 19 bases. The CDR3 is CASYRSGSRHEQYV. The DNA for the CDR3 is TGTGCCAGCTACCGATCCGGGTCACGGCACGAGCAGTACGTC.

The CDR3 DNA follows: TGTGCCAGCAGTTCACTAGCGGTCAGCACAGATACGCAGTATTTT. Translation: CASSSLAVSTDTQYF. This chain uses TRBV28 with TRBJ2-3, with TRBD2 identical over 8 bases. Germline assignment: CDR1 MDHEN and CDR2 SYDVKM. The CDR3 consists of 15 residues. V trimming: 4 bases; J trimming: 0 bases; junction bases outside the gene matches: 3.

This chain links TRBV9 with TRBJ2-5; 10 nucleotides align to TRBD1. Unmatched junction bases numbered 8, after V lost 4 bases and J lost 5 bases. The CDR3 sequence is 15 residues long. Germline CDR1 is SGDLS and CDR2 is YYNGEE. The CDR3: CASSPMTGGRETQYF. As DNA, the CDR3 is TGTGCCAGCAGCCCGATGACAGGGGGCAGGGAGACCCAGTACTTC.

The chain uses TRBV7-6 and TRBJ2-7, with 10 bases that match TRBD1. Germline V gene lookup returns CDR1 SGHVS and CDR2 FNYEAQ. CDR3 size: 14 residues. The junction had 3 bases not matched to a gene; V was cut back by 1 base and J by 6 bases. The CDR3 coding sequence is TGTGCCAGCAGCTTAGGGGACAGGGGATCCGAGCAGTACTTC. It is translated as CASSLGDRGSEQYF.

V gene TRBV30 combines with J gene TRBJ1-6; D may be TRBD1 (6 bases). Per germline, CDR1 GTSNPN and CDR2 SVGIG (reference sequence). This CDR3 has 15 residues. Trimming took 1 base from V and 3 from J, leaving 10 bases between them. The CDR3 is CAWSGEGVYNSPLHF. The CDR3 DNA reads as TGTGCCTGGAGTGGTGAGGGGGTCTATAATTCACCCCTCCACTTT. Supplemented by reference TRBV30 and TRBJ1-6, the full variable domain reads SQTIHQWPATLVQPVGSPLSLECTVEGTSNPNLYWYRQAAGRGLQLLFYSVGIGQISSEVPQNLSASRPQDRQFILSSKKLLLSDSGFYLCAWSGEGVYNSPLHFGNGTRLTVT.

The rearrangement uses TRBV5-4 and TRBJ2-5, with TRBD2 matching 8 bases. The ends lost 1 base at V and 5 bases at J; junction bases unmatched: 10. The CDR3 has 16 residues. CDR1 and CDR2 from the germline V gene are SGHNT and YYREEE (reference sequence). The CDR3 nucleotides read TGTGCCAGCAGCTTGCTTAAACTAGCGGAAATGGAGACCCAGTACTTC. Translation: CASSLLKLAEMETQYF.

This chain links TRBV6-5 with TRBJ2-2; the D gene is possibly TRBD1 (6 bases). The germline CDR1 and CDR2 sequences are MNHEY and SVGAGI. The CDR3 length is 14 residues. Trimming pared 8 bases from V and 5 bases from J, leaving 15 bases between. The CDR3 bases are TGTGCCAGCGGGAAACCTACAGGGACCGGGGAGCTGTTTTTT. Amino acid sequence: CASGKPTGTGELFF.